This record covers a single T cell receptor beta chain. This sample is part of a study of cytotoxic CD8 clonotypes in ibrutinib-treated CLL. On the study more broadly: For this cohort, patients were about a dozen relapsed/refractory and about 16 treatment-naive, while 17 were IGHV unmutated. Among responders, about 24 were partial and 2 complete; after median about 72 months, approximately 15 stayed remitted and approximately 12 progressed.

Sequencing used immunoSEQ multiplex PCR; TCRdb keeps in-frame clones, though not all of them. Here the sample spans about 160,000 clones, 70% to 85% being singletons. The CDR3 is made up of 15 amino acids. Deletions cut 2 bases from V and 5 bases from J, with 16 bases between. Germline V CDR1 and CDR2: MNHNS, SASEGT. The J gene is TRBJ2-7, the V gene TRBV6-1; no reliable D call. This receptor was obtained from a human donor with chronic lymphocytic leukemia. The source material was PBMCs, sampled after 24 months of ibrutinib treatment. The CDR3 sequence: CASSESAGGANEQYF. The CDR3, as DNA: TGTGCCAGCAGTGAATCGGCTGGCGGAGCCAACGAGCAGTACTTC.